The TCR beta chain under discussion was sequenced for a study of T cells in Graves' hyperthyroidism and ophthalmopathy. Broader study findings: Most clonotypes that expanded in the thyroid above 0.001 also showed up in blood. Ophthalmopathy stood apart from stable hyperthyroidism in a 13 V-J model.

Uncontrolled infection, other autoimmune disease, pregnancy and lactation each barred patients from inclusion. Fresh peripheral blood, 7.5 to 10 ml, was the source of the PBMCs. Concerning this clonotype: As yet, its antigen is unknown.

The CDR3 runs to 13 residues. Unmatched junction bases numbered 5, after V lost 6 bases and J lost 5 bases. Regions amplified from RNA transcripts were the TCR beta CDR3 regions. The TCR CDR3 first-round RT-PCR relied on the HTBI primer set. MiXCR, run by TCRdb on the multiplex PCR reads, gives a single entry per CDR3 protein. Here the sample spans hundreds of thousands of distinct CDR3 sequences, roughly 15% being singletons. The origin of this receptor is a woman aged 45-59 years with Graves' ophthalmopathy. Sequenced: blood. The rearrangement joins TRBV12-3 or TRBV12-4 to TRBJ2-7, with 9 bases aligning to TRBD1. The CDR3 loop is CASRPGQGNEQYF. The DNA for the CDR3 is TGTGCCAGCAGACCGGGACAGGGTAACGAGCAGTACTTC.